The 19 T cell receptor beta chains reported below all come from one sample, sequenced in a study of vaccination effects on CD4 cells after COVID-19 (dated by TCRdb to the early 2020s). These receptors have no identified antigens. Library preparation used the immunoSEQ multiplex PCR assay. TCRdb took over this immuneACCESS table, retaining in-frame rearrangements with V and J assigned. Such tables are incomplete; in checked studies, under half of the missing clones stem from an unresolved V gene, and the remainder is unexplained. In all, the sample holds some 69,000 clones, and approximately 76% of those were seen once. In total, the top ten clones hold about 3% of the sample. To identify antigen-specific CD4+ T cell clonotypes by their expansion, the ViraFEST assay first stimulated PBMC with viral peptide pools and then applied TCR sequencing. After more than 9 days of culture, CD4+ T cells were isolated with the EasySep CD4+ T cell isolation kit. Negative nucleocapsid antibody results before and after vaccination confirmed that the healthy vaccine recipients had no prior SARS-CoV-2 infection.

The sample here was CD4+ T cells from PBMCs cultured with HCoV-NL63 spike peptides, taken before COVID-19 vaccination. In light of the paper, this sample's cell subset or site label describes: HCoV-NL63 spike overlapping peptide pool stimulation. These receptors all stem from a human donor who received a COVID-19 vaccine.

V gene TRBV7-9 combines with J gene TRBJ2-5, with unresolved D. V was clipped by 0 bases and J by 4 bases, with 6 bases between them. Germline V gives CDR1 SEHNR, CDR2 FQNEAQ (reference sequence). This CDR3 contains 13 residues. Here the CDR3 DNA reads TGTGCCAGCAGCTTAGCACAGCGAGAGACCCAGTACTTC. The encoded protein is CASSLAQRETQYF.

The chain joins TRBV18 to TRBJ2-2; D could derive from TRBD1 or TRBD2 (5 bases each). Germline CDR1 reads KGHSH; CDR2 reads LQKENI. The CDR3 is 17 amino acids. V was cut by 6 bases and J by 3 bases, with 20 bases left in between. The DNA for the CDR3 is TGTGCCAGCTCTCGTTTTCGGGCCCGAGGGGACACCGGGGAGCTGTTTTTT. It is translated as CASSRFRARGDTGELFF. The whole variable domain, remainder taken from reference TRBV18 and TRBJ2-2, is NAGVMQNPRHLVRRRGQEARLRCSPMKGHSHVYWYRQLPEEGLKFMVYLQKENIIDESGMPKERFSAEFPKEGPSILRIQQVVRGDSAAYFCASSRFRARGDTGELFFGEGSRLTVL.

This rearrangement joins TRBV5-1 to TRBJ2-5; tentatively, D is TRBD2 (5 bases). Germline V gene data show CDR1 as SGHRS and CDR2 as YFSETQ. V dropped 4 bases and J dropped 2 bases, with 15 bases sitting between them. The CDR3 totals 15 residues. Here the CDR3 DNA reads TGCGCCAGCAGCCATCCTCTCGGACTTCAAGAGACCCAGTACTTC. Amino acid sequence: CASSHPLGLQETQYF.

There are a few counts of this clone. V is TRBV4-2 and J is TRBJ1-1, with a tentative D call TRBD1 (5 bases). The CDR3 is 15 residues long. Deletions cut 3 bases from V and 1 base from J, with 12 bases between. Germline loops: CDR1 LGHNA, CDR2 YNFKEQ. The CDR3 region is CASSHPDNSNTEAFF. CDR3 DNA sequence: TGTGCCAGCAGCCATCCGGACAACTCGAACACTGAAGCTTTCTTT.

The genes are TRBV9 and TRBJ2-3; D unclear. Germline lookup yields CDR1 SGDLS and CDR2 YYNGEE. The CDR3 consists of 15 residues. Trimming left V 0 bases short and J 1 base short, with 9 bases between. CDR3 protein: CASSVAHGGTDTQYF. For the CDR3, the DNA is TGTGCCAGCAGCGTAGCCCACGGCGGCACAGATACGCAGTATTTT. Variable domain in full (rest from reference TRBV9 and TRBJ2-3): DSGVTQTPKHLITATGQRVTLRCSPRSGDLSVYWYQQSLDQGLQFLIQYYNGEERAKGNILERFSAQQFPDLHSELNLSSLELGDSALYFCASSVAHGGTDTQYFGPGTRLTVL.

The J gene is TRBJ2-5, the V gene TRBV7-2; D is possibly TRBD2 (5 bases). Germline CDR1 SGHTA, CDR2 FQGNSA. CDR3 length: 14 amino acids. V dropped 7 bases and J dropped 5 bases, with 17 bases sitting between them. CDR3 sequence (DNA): TGTGCCAGCACCGCGAGCGGTCTCCGGGAGACCCAGTACTTC. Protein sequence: CASTASGLRETQYF.

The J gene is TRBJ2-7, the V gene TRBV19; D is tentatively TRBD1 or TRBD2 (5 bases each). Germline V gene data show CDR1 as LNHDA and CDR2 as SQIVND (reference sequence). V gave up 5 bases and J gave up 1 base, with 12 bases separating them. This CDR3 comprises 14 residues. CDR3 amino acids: CASSSGRGSYEQYV. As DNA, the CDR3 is TGTGCCAGTAGTTCAGGGAGAGGGTCCTACGAGCAGTACGTC.

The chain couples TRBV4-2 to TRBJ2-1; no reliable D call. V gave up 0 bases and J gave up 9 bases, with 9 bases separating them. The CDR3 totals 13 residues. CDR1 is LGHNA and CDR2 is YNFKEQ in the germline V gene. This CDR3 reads CASSQDITREQFF. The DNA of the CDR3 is TGTGCCAGCAGCCAAGATATCACGCGTGAGCAGTTCTTC.

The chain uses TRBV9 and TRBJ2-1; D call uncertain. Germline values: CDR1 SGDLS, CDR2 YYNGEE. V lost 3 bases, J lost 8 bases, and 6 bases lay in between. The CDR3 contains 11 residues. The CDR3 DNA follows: TGTGCCAGCAGCGAGGGTGATGAGCAGTTCTTC. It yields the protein CASSEGDEQFF. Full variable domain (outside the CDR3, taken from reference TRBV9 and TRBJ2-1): DSGVTQTPKHLITATGQRVTLRCSPRSGDLSVYWYQQSLDQGLQFLIQYYNGEERAKGNILERFSAQQFPDLHSELNLSSLELGDSALYFCASSEGDEQFFGPGTRLTVL.

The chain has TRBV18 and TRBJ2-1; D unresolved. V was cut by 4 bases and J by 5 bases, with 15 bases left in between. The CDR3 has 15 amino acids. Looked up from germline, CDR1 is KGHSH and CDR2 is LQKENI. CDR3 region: CASSLPSPGDNEQFF. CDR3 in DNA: TGTGCCAGCTCACTACCAAGCCCTGGGGACAATGAGCAGTTCTTC.

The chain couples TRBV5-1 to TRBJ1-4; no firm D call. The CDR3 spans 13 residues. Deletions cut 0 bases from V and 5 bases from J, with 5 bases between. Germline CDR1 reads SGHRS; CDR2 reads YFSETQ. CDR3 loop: CASSLAPNEKLFF. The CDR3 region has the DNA TGCGCCAGCAGCTTGGCCCCGAATGAAAAACTGTTTTTT. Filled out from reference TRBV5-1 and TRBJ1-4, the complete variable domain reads KAGVTQTPRYLIKTRGQQVTLSCSPISGHRSVSWYQQTPGQGLQFLFEYFSETQRNKGNFPGRFSGRQFSNSRSEMNVSTLELGDSALYLCASSLAPNEKLFFGSGTQLSVL.

The DNA of the CDR3 is TGTGCCAGCAGCTTCCGGGACAGGAGAACTGAAGCTTTCTTT. It translates to CASSFRDRRTEAFF. The genes are TRBV5-6 and TRBJ1-1; 8 nucleotides match TRBD1. CDR3 length: 14 residues. From germline, CDR1 is SGHDT and CDR2 YYEEEE. The J segment lost 5 bases and the V segment lost 2 bases, leaving 5 bases of the junction unmatched.

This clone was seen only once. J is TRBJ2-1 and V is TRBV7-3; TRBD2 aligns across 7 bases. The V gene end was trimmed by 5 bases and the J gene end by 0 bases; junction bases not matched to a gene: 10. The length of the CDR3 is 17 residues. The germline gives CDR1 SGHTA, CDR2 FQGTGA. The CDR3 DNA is TGTGCCAGCAGCCTAAGAGGAGCGGGGAGCTCCTACAATGAGCAGTTCTTC. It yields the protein CASSLRGAGSSYNEQFF.

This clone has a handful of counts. Here the CDR3 reads CASSSGTSRGDTQYF. Written as DNA, the CDR3 is TGTGCCAGCAGCAGTGGGACTAGCCGCGGGGATACGCAGTATTTT. The chain links TRBV5-6 to TRBJ2-3; the match to TRBD2 covers 9 bases. V lost 4 bases and J lost 6; bases outside the gene matches: 9. The CDR3 sequence is 15 residues long. CDR1 is SGHDT and CDR2 is YYEEEE in the germline V gene. The full variable domain, in which reference TRBV5-6 and TRBJ2-3 provide the parts outside the CDR3, is DAGVTQSPTHLIKTRGQQVTLRCSPKSGHDTVSWYQQALGQGPQFIFQYYEEEERQRGNFPDRFSGHQFPNYSSELNVNALLLGDSALYLCASSSGTSRGDTQYFGPGTRLTVL.

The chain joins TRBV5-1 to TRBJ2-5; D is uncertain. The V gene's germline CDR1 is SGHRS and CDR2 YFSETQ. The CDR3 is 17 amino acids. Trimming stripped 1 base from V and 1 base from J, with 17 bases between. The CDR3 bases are TGCGCCAGCAGCTTGTTCGGTTTGGGCAGCACCCAAGAGACCCAGTACTTC. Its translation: CASSLFGLGSTQETQYF.

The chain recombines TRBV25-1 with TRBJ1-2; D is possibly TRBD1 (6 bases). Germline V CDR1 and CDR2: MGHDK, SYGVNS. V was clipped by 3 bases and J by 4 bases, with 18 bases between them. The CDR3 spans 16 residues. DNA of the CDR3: TGTGCCAGCAGTGATAGTAGAGGACAGCGGTCCTATGGCTACACCTTC. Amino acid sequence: CASSDSRGQRSYGYTF.

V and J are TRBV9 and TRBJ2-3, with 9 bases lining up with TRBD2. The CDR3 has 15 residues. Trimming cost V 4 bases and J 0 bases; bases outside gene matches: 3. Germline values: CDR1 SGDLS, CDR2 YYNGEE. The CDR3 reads CASSPLAGSTDTQYF. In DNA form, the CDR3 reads TGTGCCAGCAGCCCGCTAGCGGGGAGCACAGATACGCAGTATTTT.

For the CDR3, the DNA is TGTGCCAGTAGGACAGGGGGCGCGGAGACCCAGTACTTC. It specifies CASRTGGAETQYF. V is TRBV6-5 and J is TRBJ2-5, with 11 nucleotides matching TRBD1. The V gene's germline CDR1 is MNHEY and CDR2 SVGAGI. V was pared by 9 bases and J by 5 bases, with 5 bases of the junction left unmatched. The CDR3 has 13 residues.

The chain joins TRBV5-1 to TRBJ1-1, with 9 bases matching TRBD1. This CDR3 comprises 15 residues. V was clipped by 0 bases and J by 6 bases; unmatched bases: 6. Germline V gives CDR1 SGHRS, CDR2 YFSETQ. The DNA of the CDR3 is TGCGCCAGCAGCTTGGCGGGACAGGGTCGGCCTGAAGCTTTCTTT. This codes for CASSLAGQGRPEAFF.